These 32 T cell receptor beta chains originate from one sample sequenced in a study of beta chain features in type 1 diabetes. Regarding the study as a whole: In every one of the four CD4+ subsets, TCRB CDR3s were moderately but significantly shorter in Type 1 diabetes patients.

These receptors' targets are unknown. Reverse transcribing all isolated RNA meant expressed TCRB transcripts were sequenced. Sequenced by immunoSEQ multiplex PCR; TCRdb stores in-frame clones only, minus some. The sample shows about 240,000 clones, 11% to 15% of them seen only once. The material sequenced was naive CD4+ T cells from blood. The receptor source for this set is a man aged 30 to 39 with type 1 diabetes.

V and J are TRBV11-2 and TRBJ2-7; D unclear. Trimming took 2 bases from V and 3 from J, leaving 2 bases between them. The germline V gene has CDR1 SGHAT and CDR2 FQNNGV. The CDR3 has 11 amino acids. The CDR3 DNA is TGTGCCAGCAGCTTATACTACGAGCAGTACTTC. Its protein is CASSLYYEQYF.

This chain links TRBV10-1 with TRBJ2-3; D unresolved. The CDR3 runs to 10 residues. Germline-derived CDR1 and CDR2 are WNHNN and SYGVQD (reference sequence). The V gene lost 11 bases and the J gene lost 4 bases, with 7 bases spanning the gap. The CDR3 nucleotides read TGCGCCCGACGGGCAGATACGCAGTATTTT. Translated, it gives CARRADTQYF.

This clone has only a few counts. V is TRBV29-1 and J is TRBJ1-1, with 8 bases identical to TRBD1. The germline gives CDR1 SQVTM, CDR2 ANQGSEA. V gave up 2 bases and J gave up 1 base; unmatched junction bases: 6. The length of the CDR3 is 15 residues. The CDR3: CSVESQGVANTEAFF. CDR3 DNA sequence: TGCAGCGTTGAATCACAGGGGGTGGCGAACACTGAAGCTTTCTTT.

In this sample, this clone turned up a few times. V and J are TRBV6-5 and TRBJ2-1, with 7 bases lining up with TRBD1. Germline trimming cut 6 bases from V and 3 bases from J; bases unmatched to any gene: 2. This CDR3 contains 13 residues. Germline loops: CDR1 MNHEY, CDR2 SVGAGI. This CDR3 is CASSRDSYNEQFF. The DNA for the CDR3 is TGTGCCAGCAGCAGGGACAGCTACAATGAGCAGTTCTTC.

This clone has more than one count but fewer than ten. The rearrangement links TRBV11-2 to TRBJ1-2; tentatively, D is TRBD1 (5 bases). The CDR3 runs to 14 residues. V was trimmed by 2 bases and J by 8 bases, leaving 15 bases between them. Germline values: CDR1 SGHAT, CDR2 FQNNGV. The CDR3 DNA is TGTGCCAGCAGCTTAATCAGGGCCGGAGGGGGCTACACCTTC. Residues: CASSLIRAGGGYTF.

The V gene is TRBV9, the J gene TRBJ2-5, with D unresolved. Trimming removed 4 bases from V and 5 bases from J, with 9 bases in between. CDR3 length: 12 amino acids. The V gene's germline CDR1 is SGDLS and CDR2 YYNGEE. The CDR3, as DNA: TGTGCCAGCAGCCGTAGTAGCGAGACCCAGTACTTC. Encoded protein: CASSRSSETQYF. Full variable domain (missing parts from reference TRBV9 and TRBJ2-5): DSGVTQTPKHLITATGQRVTLRCSPRSGDLSVYWYQQSLDQGLQFLIQYYNGEERAKGNILERFSAQQFPDLHSELNLSSLELGDSALYFCASSRSSETQYFGPGTRLLVL.

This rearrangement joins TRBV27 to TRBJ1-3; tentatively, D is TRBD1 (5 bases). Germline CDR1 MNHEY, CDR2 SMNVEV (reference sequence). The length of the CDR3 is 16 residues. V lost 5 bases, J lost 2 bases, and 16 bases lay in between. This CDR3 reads CASSAWEGPPGNTIYF. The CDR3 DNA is TGTGCCAGCAGTGCATGGGAGGGGCCCCCTGGAAACACCATATATTTT.

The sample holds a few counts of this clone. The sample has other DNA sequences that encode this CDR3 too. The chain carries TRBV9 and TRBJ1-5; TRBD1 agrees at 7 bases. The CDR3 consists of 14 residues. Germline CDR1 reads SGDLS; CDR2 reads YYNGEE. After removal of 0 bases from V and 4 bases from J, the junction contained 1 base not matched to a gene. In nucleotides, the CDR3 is TGTGCCAGCAGCGTAGGACAGGGAAATCAGCCCCAGCATTTT. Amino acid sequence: CASSVGQGNQPQHF.

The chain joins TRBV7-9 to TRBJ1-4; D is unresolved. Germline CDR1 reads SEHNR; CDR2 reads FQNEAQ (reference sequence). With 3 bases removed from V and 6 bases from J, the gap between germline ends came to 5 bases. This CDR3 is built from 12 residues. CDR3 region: CASSFGDEKLFF. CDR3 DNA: TGTGCCAGCAGCTTTGGAGATGAAAAACTGTTTTTT.

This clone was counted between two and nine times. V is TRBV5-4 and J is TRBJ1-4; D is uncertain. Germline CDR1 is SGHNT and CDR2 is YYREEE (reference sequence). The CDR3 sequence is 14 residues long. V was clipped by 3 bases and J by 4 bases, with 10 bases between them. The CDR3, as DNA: TGTGCCAGCAGCTCCTCTCGGGGTAATGAAAAACTGTTTTTT. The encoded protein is CASSSSRGNEKLFF.

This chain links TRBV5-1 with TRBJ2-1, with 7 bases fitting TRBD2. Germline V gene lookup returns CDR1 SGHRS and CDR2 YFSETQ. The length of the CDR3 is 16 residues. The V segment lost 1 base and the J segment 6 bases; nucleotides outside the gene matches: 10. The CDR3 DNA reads TGCGCCAGCAGCTTGTCGGTGCTAGCGGATTCCAATGAGCAGTTCTTC. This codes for CASSLSVLADSNEQFF.

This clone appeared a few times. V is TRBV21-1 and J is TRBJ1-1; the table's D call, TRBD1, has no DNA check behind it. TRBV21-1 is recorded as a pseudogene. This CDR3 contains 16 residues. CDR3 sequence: CASSKGGADTNTEAFF. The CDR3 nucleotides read TGTGCCAGCAGCAAAGGTGGGGCAGACACTAACACTGAAGCTTTCTTT.

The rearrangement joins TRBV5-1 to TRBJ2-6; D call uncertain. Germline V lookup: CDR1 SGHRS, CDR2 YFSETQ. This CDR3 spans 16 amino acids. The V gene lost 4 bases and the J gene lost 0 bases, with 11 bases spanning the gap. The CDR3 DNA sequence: TGCGCCAGCAGCCCCCGACGGAGCTCTGGGGCCAACGTCCTGACTTTC. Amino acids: CASSPRRSSGANVLTF.

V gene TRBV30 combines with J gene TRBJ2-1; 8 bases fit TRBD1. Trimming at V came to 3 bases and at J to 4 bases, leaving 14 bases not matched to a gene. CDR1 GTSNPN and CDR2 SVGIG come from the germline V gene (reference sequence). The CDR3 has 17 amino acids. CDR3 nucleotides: TGTGCCTGGAGCTCCCCCATGCCAGGACAGGGATACAATGAGCAGTTCTTC. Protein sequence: CAWSSPMPGQGYNEQFF.

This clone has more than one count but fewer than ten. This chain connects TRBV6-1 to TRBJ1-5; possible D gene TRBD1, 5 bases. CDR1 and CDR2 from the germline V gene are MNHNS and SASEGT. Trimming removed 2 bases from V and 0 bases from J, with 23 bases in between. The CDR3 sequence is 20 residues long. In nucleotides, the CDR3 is TGTGCCAGCAGTGAAAGCTTCGGGCACAGGCGCAAGTATAGCAATCAGCCCCAGCATTTT. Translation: CASSESFGHRRKYSNQPQHF.

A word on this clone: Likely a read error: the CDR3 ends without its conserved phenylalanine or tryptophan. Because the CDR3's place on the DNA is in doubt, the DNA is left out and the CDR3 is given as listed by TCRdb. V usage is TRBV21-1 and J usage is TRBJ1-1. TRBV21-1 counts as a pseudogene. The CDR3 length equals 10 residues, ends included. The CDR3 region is CASSPSDRPG.

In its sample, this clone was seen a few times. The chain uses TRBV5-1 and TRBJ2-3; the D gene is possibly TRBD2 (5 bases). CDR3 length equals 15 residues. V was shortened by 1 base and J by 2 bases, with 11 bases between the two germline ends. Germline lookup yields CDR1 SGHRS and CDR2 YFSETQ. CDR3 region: CASSLMGRPTDTQYF. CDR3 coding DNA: TGCGCCAGCAGCTTGATGGGGAGACCCACAGATACGCAGTATTTT.

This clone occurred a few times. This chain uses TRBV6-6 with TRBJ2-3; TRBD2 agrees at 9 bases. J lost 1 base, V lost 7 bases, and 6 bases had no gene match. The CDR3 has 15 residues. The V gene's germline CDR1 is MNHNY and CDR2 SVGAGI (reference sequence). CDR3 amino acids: CASKERGVGTDTQYF. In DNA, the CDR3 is TGTGCCAGCAAGGAGCGGGGGGTCGGCACAGATACGCAGTATTTT.

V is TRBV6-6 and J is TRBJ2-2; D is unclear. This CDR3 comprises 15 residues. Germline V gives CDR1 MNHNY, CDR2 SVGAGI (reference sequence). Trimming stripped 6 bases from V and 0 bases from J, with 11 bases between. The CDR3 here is CASSRQGANTGELFF. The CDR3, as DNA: TGTGCCAGCAGCCGGCAAGGAGCGAACACCGGGGAGCTGTTTTTT.

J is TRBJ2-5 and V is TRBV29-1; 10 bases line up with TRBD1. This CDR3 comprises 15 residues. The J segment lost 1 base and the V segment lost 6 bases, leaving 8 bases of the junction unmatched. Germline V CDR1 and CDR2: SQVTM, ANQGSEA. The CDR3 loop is CSVGMTGGTQETQYF. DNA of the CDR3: TGCAGCGTCGGTATGACAGGGGGCACCCAAGAGACCCAGTACTTC.

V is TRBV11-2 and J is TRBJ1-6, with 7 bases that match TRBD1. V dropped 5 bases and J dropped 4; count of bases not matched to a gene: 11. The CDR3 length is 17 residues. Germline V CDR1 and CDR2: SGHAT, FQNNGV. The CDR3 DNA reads TGTGCCAGCAGCACTAGGGACAGCATTTTTTATAATTCACCCCTCCACTTT. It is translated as CASSTRDSIFYNSPLHF.

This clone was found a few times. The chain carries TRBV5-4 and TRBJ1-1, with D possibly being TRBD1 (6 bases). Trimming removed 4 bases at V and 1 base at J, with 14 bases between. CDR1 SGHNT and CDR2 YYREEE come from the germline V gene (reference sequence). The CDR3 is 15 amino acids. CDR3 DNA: TGTGCCAGCAGCCCCGGGGACAACAGGAACACTGAAGCTTTCTTT. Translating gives CASSPGDNRNTEAFF.

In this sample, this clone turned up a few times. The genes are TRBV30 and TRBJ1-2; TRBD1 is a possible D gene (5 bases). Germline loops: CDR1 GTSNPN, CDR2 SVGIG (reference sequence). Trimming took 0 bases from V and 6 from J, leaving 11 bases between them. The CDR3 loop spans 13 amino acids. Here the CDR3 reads CAWSVRREDGYTF. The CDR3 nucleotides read TGTGCCTGGAGTGTACGCAGGGAGGATGGCTACACCTTC.

CDR3 nucleotides: TGTGCCTGGAGTCCAGGAACGAAGTCGGATGAAGCTTTCTTT. Translating gives CAWSPGTKSDEAFF. The chain joins TRBV30 to TRBJ1-1; unclear D gene. With 2 bases removed from V and 7 bases from J, the gap between germline ends came to 17 bases. The germline CDR1 and CDR2 sequences are GTSNPN and SVGIG (reference sequence). The length of the CDR3 is 14 residues.

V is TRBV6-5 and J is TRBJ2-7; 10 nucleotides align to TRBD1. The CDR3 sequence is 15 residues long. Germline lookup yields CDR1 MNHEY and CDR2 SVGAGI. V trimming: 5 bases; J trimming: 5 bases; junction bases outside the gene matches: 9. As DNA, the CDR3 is TGTGCCAGCAGTCCACGCCGGGACAGGGGCCACGAGCAGTACTTC. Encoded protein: CASSPRRDRGHEQYF.

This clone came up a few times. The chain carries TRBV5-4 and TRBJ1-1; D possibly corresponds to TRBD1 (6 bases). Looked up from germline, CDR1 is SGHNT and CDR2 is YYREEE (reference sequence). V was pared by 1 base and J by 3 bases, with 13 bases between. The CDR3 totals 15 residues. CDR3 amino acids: CASSLSTGFDTEAFF. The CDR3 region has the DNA TGTGCCAGCAGCTTGTCTACAGGGTTCGACACTGAAGCTTTCTTT.

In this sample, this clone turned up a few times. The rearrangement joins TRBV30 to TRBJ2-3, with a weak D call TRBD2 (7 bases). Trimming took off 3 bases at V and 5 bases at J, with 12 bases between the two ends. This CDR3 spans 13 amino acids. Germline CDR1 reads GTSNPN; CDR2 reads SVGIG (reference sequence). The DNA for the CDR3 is TGTGCCTGGAGAAGGGGGGGCGGAGATACGCAGTATTTT. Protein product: CAWRRGGGDTQYF.

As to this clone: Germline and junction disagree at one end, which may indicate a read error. The CDR3 loop reads CASSLTSGDSTGELFF. Here the CDR3 DNA reads TGTGCTAGCAGCTTAACCAGCGGCGATTCCACCGGGGAGCTGTTTTTT. The gene calls are TRBV7-7 and TRBJ2-2; TRBD2 might be the D (5 bases). The V gene's germline CDR1 is SSHAT and CDR2 FNYEAQ (reference sequence). The length of the CDR3 is 16 residues.

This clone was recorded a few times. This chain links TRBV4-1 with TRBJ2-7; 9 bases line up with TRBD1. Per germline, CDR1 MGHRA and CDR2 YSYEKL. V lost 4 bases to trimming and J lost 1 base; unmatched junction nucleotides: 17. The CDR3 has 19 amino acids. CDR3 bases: TGCGCCAGCAGCCGAAACCCGGGACAGGGAAATAGCGAGTCCTACGAGCAGTACTTC. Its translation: CASSRNPGQGNSESYEQYF.

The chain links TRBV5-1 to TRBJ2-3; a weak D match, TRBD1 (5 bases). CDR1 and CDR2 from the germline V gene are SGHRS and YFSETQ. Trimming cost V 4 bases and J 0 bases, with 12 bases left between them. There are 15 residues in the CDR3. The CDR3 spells CASSTDGQSTDTQYF. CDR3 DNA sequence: TGCGCCAGCAGCACCGACGGACAAAGCACAGATACGCAGTATTTT.

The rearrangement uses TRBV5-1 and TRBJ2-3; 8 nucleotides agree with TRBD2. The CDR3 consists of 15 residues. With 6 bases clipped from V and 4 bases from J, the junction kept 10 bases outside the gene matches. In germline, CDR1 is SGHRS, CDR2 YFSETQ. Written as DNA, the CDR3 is TGCGCCAGCACCCAGGGCGGGGGGAGTGCAGATACGCAGTATTTT. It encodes CASTQGGGSADTQYF.

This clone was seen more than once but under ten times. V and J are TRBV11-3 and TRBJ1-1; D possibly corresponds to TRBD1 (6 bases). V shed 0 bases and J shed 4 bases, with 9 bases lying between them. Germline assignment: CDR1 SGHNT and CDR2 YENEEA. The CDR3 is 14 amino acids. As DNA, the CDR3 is TGTGCCAGCAGCTTAGACGCAGGGGTCACTGAAGCTTTCTTT. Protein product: CASSLDAGVTEAFF.